In this sample, the clone carrying this T cell receptor (beta chain) turned up a few times. The sample comes from a study of blood T cell repertoires in COVID-19. Study as a whole: Samples taken during acute and convalescent COVID-19 were collected in the United States, Italy and Spain. Sources were T cells, B-cell-depleted T cells, or PBMCs; the material itself was cDNA or gDNA.

V lost 5 bases to trimming and J lost 5 bases, with 12 bases between them. Germline-derived CDR1 and CDR2 are KGHDR and SFDVKD. This CDR3 has 14 amino acids. Per the study methods: Reference gene primer amplification in the assay estimated nucleated cell counts. Clones were read by immunoSEQ multiplex PCR, and TCRdb kept only the in-frame ones, dropping some. V and J calls and clone size are given by that table; D and trimming were obtained from the DNA. Of about 150,000 clones in the sample, 75% to 85% were seen once. The sequencing input was peripheral blood. The source of this sequence is a woman aged 45 to 65 with acute or convalescent COVID-19. The V gene is TRBV24-1, the J gene TRBJ1-5, with D uncertain. The CDR3 reads CATSGSGWDQPQHF. Written as DNA, the CDR3 is TGTGCCACCAGTGGTTCGGGGTGGGATCAGCCCCAGCATTTT.